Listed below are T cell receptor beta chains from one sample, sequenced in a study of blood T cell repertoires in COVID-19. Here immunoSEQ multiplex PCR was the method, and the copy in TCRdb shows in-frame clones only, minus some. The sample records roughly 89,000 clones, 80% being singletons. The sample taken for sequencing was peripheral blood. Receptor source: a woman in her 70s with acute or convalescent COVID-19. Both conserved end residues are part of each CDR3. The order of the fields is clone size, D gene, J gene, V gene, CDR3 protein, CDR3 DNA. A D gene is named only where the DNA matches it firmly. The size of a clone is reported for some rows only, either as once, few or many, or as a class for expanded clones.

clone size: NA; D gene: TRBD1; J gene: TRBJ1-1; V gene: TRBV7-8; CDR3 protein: CASSFRQGGTEAFF; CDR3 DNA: TGTGCCAGCAGCTTCAGACAGGGGGGGACTGAAGCTTTCTTT
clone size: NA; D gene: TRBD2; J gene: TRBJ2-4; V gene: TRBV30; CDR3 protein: CAWSYRTSGRDIQYF; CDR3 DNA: TGTGCCTGGAGTTATCGGACTAGCGGGAGGGACATTCAGTACTTC
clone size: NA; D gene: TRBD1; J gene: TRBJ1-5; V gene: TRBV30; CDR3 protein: CAWSTKTGTGKGQPQHF; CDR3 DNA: TGTGCCTGGAGTACAAAAACCGGGACAGGGAAGGGTCAGCCCCAGCATTTT
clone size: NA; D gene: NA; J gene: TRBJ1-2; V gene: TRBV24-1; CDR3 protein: CATSDGGEARYGYTF; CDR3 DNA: TGTGCCACCAGTGATGGGGGGGAGGCCCGCTATGGCTACACCTTC
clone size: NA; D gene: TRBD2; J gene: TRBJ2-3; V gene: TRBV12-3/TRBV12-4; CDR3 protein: CASSPGTRGTQYF; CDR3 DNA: TGTGCCAGCAGTCCCGGGACTAGGGGTACGCAGTATTTT
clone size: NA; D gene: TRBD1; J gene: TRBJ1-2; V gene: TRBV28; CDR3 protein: CASTHQGQGGYGYTF; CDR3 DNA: TGTGCCAGCACTCACCAAGGACAGGGAGGGTATGGCTACACCTTC
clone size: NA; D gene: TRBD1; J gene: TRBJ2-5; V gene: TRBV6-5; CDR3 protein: CASSYPGGKTQYF; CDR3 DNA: TGTGCCAGCAGTTACCCAGGGGGAAAGACCCAGTACTTC
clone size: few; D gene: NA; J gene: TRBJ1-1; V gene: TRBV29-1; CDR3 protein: CSVDAFSKAFF; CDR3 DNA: TGCAGCGTTGATGCTTTCAGTAAAGCTTTCTTT
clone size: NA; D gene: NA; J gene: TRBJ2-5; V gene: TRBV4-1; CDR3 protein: CASSQGLVVPETQYF; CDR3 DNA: TGCGCCAGCAGCCAAGGACTAGTGGTCCCAGAGACCCAGTACTTC
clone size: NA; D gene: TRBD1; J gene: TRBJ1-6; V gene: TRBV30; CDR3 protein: CAWSARDRGTSPLHF; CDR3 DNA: TGTGCCTGGAGTGCAAGGGACAGGGGGACGTCACCCCTCCACTTT
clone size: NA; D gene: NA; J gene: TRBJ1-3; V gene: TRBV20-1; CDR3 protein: CSASMDSSGNTIYF; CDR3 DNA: TGCAGTGCTAGTATGGACAGCTCTGGAAACACCATATATTTT
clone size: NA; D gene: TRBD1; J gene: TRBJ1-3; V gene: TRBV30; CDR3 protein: CAWRTGVSGNTIYF; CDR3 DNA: TGTGCCTGGAGGACAGGGGTCTCTGGAAACACCATATATTTT
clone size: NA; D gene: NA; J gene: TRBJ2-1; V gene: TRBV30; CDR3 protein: CAWSGIGTFKNYNEQFF; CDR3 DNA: TGTGCCTGGAGCGGAATCGGGACTTTCAAGAACTACAATGAGCAGTTCTTC
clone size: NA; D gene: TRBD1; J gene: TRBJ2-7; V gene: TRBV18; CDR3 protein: CASSPLGTGGPYEQYF; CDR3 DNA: TGTGCCAGCTCACCACTCGGGACAGGGGGCCCCTACGAGCAGTACTTC
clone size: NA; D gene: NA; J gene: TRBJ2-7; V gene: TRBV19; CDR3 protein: CASSPSHPYEQYF; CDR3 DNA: TGTGCCAGTAGTCCGAGTCATCCCTACGAGCAGTACTTC
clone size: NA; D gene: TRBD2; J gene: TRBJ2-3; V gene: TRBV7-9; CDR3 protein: CASSSGLAGAIDTQYF; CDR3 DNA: TGTGCCAGCAGCTCGGGACTAGCGGGGGCCATAGATACGCAGTATTTT
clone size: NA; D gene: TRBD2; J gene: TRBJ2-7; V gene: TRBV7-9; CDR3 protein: CASSFGTSASYEQYF; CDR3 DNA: TGTGCCAGCAGCTTCGGTACTAGCGCCTCCTACGAGCAGTACTTC
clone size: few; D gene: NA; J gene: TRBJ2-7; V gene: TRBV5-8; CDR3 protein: CASSPMRGRASHEQYF; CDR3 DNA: TGTGCCAGCAGCCCGATGCGGGGCAGGGCCTCCCACGAGCAGTACTTC
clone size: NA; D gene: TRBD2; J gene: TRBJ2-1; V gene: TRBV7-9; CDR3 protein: CASSGGGSSYNEQFF; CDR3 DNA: TGTGCCAGCAGCGGCGGGGGGAGCTCCTACAATGAGCAGTTCTTC
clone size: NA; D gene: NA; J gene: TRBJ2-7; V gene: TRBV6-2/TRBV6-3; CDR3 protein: CASSYLVVYEQYF; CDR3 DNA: TGTGCCAGCAGTTACTTAGTCGTCTACGAGCAGTACTTC
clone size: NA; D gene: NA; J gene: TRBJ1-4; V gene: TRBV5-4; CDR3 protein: CASRGSGDGEKLFF; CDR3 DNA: TGTGCCAGCAGGGGTTCAGGGGATGGAGAAAAACTGTTTTTT
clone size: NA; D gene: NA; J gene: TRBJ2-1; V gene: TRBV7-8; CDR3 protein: CASSLDRGGHNEQFF; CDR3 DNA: TGTGCCAGCAGCTTAGACAGGGGGGGCCACAATGAGCAGTTCTTC
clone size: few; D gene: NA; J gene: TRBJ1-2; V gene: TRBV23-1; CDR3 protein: CASSQPGGKGNYGYTF; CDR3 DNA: TGCGCCAGCAGCCAGCCCGGGGGTAAAGGGAACTATGGCTACACCTTC
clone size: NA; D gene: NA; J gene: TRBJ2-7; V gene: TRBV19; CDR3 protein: CASSIGTLLPYEQYF; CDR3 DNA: TGTGCCAGTAGTATTGGGACTTTGCTCCCCTACGAGCAGTACTTC
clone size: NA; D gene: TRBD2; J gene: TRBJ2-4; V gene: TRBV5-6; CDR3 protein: CASTPPGGLAKNIQYF; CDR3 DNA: TGTGCCAGCACCCCGCCGGGGGGGCTAGCCAAAAACATTCAGTACTTC
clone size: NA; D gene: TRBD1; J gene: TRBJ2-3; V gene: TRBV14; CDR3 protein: CASSRGQGGDTQYF; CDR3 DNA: TGTGCCAGCAGCCGCGGACAGGGGGGAGATACGCAGTATTTT
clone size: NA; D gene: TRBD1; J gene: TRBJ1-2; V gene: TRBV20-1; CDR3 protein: CSGTTGLGYTF; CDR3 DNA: TGCAGTGGTACGACAGGGTTGGGCTACACCTTC
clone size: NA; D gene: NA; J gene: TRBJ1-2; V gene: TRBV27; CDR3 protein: CASSFTQGAGYTF; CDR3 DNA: TGTGCCAGCAGTTTCACACAGGGCGCTGGCTACACCTTC
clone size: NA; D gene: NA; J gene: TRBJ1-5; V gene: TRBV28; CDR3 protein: CASSSTGMGQPQHF; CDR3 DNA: TGTGCCAGCAGTAGTACAGGGATGGGTCAGCCCCAGCATTTT
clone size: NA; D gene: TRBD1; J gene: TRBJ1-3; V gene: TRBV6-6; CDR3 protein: CASSETGVGNTIYF; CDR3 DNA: TGTGCCAGCAGCGAAACAGGGGTAGGAAACACCATATATTTT
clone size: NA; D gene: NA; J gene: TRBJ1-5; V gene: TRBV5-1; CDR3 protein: CASSLEAGGQPQHF; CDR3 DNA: TGCGCCAGCAGCTTGGAGGCCGGAGGCCAGCCCCAGCATTTT
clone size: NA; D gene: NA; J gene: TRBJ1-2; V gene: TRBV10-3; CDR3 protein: CAIRTGPKDYHGYTF; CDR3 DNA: TGTGCCATCAGAACCGGCCCGAAGGACTATCATGGCTACACCTTC
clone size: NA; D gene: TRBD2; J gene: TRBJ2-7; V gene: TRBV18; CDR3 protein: CASSPFAGGYSYEQYF; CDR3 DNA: TGTGCCAGCTCACCATTCGCGGGAGGGTATTCCTACGAGCAGTACTTC
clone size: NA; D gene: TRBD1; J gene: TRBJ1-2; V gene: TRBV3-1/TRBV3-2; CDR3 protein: CASSHWGQGYYGYTF; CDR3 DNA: TGTGCCAGCAGCCATTGGGGACAGGGGTACTATGGCTACACCTTC
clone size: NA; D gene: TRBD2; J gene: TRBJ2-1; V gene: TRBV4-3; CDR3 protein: CASSHKGTSGGGFYNEQFF; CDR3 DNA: TGCGCCAGCAGCCACAAAGGGACTAGCGGGGGGGGGTTCTACAATGAGCAGTTCTTC
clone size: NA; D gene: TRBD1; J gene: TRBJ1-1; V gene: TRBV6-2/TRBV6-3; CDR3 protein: CASSFPTGLNIMNTEAFF; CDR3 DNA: TGTGCCAGCAGTTTCCCGACAGGGCTAAATATTATGAACACTGAAGCTTTCTTT
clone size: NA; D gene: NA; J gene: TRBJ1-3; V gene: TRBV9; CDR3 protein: CASSVVGDSGNTIYF; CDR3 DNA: TGTGCCAGCAGCGTAGTGGGAGACTCTGGAAACACCATATATTTT
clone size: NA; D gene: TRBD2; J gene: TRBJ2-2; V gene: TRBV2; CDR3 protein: CASSRLAANTGELFF; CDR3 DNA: TGTGCCAGCAGTCGACTAGCGGCGAACACCGGGGAGCTGTTTTTT
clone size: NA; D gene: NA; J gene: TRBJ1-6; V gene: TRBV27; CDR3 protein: CASTSPGRGNSPLHF; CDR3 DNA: TGTGCCAGCACCTCACCGGGCAGGGGTAATTCACCCCTCCACTTT
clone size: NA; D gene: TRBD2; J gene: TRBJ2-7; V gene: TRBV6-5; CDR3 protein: CASSNPGLAGVEQYF; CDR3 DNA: TGTGCCAGCAGTAACCCGGGACTAGCGGGAGTCGAGCAGTACTTC
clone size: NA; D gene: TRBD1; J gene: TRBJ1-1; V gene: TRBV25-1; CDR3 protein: CASSRQGWTEAFF; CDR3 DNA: TGTGCCAGCAGCCGACAGGGGTGGACTGAAGCTTTCTTT